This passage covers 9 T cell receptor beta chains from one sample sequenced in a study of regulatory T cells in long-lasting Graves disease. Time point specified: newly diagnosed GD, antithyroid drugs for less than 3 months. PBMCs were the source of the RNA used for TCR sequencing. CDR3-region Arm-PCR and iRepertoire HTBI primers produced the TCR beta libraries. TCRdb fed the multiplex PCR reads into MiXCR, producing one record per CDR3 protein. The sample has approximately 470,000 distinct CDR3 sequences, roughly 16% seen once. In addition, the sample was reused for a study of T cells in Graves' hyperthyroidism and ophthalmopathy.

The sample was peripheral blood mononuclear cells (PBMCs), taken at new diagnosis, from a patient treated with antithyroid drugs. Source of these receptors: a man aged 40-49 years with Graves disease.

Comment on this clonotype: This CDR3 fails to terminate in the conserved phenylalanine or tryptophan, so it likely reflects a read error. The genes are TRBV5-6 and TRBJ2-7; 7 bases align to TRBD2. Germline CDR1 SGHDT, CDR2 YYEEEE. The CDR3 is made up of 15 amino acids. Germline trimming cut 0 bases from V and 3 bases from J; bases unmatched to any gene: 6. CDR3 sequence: CASSLAAGEDYEQYL. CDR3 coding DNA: TGTGCCAGCAGCTTGGCGGCGGGAGAGGACTACGAGCAGTACCTC.

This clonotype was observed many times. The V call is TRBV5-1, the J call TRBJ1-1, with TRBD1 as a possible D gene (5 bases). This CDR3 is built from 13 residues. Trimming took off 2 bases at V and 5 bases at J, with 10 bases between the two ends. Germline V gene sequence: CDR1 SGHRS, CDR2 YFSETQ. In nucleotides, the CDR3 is TGCGCCAGCAGCTTAGAGGGGATGACTGAAGCTTTCTTT. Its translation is CASSLEGMTEAFF.

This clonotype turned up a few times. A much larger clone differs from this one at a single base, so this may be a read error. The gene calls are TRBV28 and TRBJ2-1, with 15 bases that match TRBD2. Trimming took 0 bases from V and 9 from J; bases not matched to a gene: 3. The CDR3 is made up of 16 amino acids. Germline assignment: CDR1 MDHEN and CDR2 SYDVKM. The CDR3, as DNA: TGTGCCAGCAGTTTATGGTGGACTAGCGGGAGGGTTGAGCAGTTCTTC. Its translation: CASSLWWTSGRVEQFF.

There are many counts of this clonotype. In nucleotides, the CDR3 is TGTGCCAGCAGTGAAGACAGGGAAATTAATCAGCCCCAGCATTTT. It specifies CASSEDREINQPQHF. The chain links TRBV2 to TRBJ1-5, with D possibly being TRBD1 (6 bases). V gave up 1 base and J gave up 4 bases, with 11 bases separating them. The CDR3 contains 15 residues. The germline V gene has CDR1 SNHLY and CDR2 FYNNEI.

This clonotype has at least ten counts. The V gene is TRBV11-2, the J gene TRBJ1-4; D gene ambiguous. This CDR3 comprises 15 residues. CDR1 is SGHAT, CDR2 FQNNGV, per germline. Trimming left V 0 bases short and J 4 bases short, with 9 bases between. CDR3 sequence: CASSLDPGSNEKLFF. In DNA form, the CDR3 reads TGTGCCAGCAGCTTAGATCCCGGCAGTAATGAAAAACTGTTTTTT. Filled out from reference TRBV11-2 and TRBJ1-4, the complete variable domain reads EAGVAQSPRYKIIEKRQSVAFWCNPISGHATLYWYQQILGQGPKLLIQFQNNGVVDDSQLPKDRFSAERLKGVDSTLKIQPAKLEDSAVYLCASSLDPGSNEKLFFGSGTQLSVL.

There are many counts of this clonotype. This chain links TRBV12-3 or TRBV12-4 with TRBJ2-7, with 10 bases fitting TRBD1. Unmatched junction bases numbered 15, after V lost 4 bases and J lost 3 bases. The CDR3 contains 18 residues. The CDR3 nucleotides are TGTGCCAGCAGTTCCCGACCCTTAGGACAGGGGGTAGGCTACGAGCAGTACTTC. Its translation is CASSSRPLGQGVGYEQYF.

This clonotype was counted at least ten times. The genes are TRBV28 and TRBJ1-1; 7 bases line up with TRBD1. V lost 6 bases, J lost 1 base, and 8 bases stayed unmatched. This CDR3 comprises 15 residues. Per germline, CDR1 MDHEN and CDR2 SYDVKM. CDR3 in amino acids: CASSPTGTENTEAFF. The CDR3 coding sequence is TGTGCCAGCAGCCCGACAGGGACGGAGAACACTGAAGCTTTCTTT.

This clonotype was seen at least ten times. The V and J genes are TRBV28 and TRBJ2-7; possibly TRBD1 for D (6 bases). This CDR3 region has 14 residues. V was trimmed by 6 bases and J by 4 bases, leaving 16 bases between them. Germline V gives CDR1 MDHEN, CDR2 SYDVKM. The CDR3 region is CASSSPGTLYEQYF. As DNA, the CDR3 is TGTGCCAGCAGCTCCCCCGGGACACTGTACGAGCAGTACTTC.

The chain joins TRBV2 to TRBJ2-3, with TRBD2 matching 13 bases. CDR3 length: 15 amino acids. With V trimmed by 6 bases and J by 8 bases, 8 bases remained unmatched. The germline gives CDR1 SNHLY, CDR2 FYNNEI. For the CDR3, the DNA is TGTGCCAGCAGCCTCGGGACTAGCGGGGCAGGTACGCAGTATTTT. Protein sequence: CASSLGTSGAGTQYF. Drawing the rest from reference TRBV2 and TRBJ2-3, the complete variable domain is EPEVTQTPSHQVTQMGQEVILRCVPISNHLYFYWYRQILGQKVEFLVSFYNNEISEKSEIFDDQFSVERPDGSNFTLKIRSTKLEDSAMYFCASSLGTSGAGTQYFGPGTRLTVL.